This TCR beta chain appears in the sequencing data of a study of blood T cell repertoires in COVID-19. This CDR3 comprises 13 residues. Germline lookup yields CDR1 SEHNR and CDR2 FQNEAQ (reference sequence). V was trimmed by 4 bases and J by 5 bases, leaving 9 bases between them. Generated by immunoSEQ multiplex PCR, the TCRdb table keeps only in-frame clones and is missing some. This repertoire shows 250,000 or so clones, over 75% found once; its top ten account for around 3.1%. This chain uses TRBV7-9 with TRBJ2-1; D unresolved. Input material: PBMCs or T cells enriched from blood (not recorded which). The receptor's source is a woman aged 40 to 49 who had been exposed to COVID-19. The CDR3 sequence is CASSWALDNEQFF. The CDR3 DNA follows: TGTGCCAGCAGCTGGGCCTTGGACAATGAGCAGTTCTTC.